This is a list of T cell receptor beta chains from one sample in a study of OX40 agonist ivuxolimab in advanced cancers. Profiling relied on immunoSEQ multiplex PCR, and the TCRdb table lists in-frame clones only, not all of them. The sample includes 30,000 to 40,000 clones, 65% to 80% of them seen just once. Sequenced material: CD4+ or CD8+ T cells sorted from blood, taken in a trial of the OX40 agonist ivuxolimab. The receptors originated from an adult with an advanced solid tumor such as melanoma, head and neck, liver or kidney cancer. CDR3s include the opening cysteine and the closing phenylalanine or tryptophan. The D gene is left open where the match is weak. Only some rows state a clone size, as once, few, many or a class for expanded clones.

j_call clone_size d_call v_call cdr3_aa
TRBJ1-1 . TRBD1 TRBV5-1 CASSPGQGWTEAFF
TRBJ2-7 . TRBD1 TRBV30 CAWNPGQGFYEQYF
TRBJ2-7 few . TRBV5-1 CASSPWTDEQYF
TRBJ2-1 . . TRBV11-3 CASSLYGDGSYNEQFF
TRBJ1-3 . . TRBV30 CAWSFGGIASGNTIYF
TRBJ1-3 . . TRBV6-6 CASSYSQGSSGNTIYF
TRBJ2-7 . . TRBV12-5 CASKRDYEQYF
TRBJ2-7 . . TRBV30 CAWSVLGGEQYF
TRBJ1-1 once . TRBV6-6 CASSYSETVNTEAFF
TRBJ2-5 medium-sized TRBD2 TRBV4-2 CASSQRTSAETQYF
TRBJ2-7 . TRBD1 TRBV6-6 CASSYGQGAYEQYF
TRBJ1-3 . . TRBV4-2 CASSQGSLVSGNTIYF
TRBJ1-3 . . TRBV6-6 CASRSDSSQITIYF
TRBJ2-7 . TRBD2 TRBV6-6 CASLGLGTYEQYF
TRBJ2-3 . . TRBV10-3 CAISESTATTDTQYF
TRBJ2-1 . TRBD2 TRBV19 CASSLGTSGWNEQFF
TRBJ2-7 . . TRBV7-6 CASSLDPGQGYEQYF
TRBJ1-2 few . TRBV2 CASSLSDGPYGYTF
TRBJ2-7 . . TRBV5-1 CASSSTVSYEQYF
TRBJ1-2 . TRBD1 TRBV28 CASSLLSRDRGPTNYGYTF
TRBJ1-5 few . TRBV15 CATSRDPSTRNQPQHF
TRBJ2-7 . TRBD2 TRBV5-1 CASTLSGGAVSEQYF
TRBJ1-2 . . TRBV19 CASSGPGLISDYGYTF
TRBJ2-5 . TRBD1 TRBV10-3 CAISEPRGQGVGTQYF
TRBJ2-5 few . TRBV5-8 CASSSLISLGETQYF
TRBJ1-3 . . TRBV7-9 CASSLASGGAGSGNTIYF
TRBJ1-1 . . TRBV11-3 CASSFSANTEAFF
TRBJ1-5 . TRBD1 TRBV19 CASSKTGSWGQPQHF
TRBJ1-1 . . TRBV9 CASSVYRDNTEAFF
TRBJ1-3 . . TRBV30 CARGTGRSGNTIYF
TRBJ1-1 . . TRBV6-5 CASSRKWNTEAFF